This T cell receptor beta chain was recorded in a study of cytomegalovirus exposure and HLA in healthy donors. Study-wide results and limits: Presence/absence analyses treated sequencing depth as roughly uniform across donors. The authors later found most CMV-associated TCR beta chains appeared HLA-restricted.

The V gene lost 4 bases and the J gene lost 2 bases, with 4 bases spanning the gap. This CDR3 is built from 12 residues. Per the germline V gene, CDR1 is SGHAT and CDR2 is FQNNGV. Concerning this clone itself: As yet, its antigen is unknown.

PCR amplification relied on 60 Vbeta primers (plus 13 Jbeta primers). Per the original methods: Later reanalysis found roughly 80 million unique TCR beta chains, roughly 10 million of them shared. Generated by immunoSEQ multiplex PCR, the TCRdb table keeps only in-frame clones and is missing some. D and trimming were read from the DNA, whereas the V and J calls and clone size are those reported in that table. This table holds some 150,000 clones, approximately 83% found once. The rearrangement links TRBV11-2 to TRBJ2-3; D not certain. The clonotype originates from a woman aged 40 to 50 in good health and CMV-seronegative. The source material was PBMCs. The CDR3 spells CASSSLTDTQYF. The CDR3, as DNA: TGTGCCAGCAGCTCCCTCACAGATACGCAGTATTTT.